This note documents a single TCR beta chain sequence. Its cognate antigen is unknown. This entry comes from a study of shared clonotypes between healthy human individuals. Overall study findings and caveats: Some naive CD4 clonotypes, 4% to 6%, turned up in common across four donors.

Deep was the level used in running the assay. Profiled with immunoSEQ multiplex PCR; TCRdb holds only in-frame clones, not every one. This repertoire shows about 2.1 million clones, just over 90% found once; its top ten account for approximately 1.7%. In the naive CD8 group, cells lacked CD45RO and were positively selected for CCR7, so terminally differentiated effector memory CD45RA+ cells were left out. Trimming cost V 3 bases and J 4 bases, with 16 bases left between them. Germline V gene sequence: CDR1 SNHLY, CDR2 FYNNEI. This CDR3 region has 16 residues. Sample: naive CD8+ T cells from PBMCs. The TCR was taken from a man between 18 and 29 years old in good health. Some clones in this sample may be carry-over from other donors' samples. This rearrangement joins TRBV2 to TRBJ2-1; D is unresolved. In nucleotides, the CDR3 is TGTGCCAGCAGTGACCCACGGGCAGTGTTATACAATGAGCAGTTCTTC. This sequence encodes CASSDPRAVLYNEQFF.